Described below is a single T cell receptor (beta chain) sequence and its context. Authors' analysis steps: Reference gene primer amplification in the assay estimated nucleated cell counts. The table came from immunoSEQ multiplex PCR; TCRdb's copy has only in-frame clones and leaves some out. The DNA gave D and trimming, while V, J and clone size come from that table. The table lists 310,000 or so clones, roughly 90% of them singletons, with 8% to 10% in the top ten. This sample was included in a study of blood T cell repertoires in COVID-19. CDR1 is LGHDT, CDR2 YNNKEL, per germline (reference sequence). The CDR3 consists of 16 residues. The ends were cut back, 2 bases at V and 4 bases at J, with 14 bases in the middle. Enrollees, about 18 to 90 years old, lived in 24 US areas. Cohorts were based on clinical histories the participants reported. Two negative PCRs, clearance, or symptom resolution were required of recovered Cohort 3 donors.

This chain links TRBV3-1 (or the pseudogene TRBV3-2) with TRBJ1-4; D may be TRBD1 (6 bases). The source of this sequence is a woman between 40 and 50 years old who had recovered from COVID-19. The sequencing input was PBMCs or T cells enriched from blood (not recorded which). The CDR3 loop reads CASSQSPDRINEKLFF. The DNA for the CDR3 is TGTGCCAGCAGCCAAAGCCCCGACAGGATTAATGAAAAACTGTTTTTT.